Below are 21 T cell receptor beta chains sequenced from a single sample in a study of early T cells in non-severe SARS-CoV-2 infection. TCRdb fed the 5' RACE reads into MiXCR, producing one record per CDR3 protein. The sample lists tens of thousands of distinct CDR3 sequences; approximately 6% were seen once. Specimen: whole blood. Every receptor here comes from an adult who was a healthcare worker with PCR-confirmed SARS-CoV-2 infection or an uninfected control (not recorded which).

This clonotype has a count of ten or more. This chain links TRBV4-3 with TRBJ2-1; 9 bases agree with TRBD1. Germline V gene data show CDR1 as LGHNA and CDR2 as YSLEER. The V and J ends lost 5 bases and 11 bases, in that order; junction bases with no gene match: 13. This CDR3 comprises 15 residues. This CDR3 reads CASSTGTGPDRKQFF. The CDR3 bases are TGCGCCAGCAGCACAGGGACAGGGCCTGATCGTAAGCAGTTCTTC.

The chain combines TRBV6-5 with TRBJ1-6; D may be TRBD1 (6 bases). The CDR3 covers 14 residues. Trimming cost V 10 bases and J 5 bases, with 15 bases left between them. Germline CDR1 reads MNHEY; CDR2 reads SVGAGI. This CDR3 reads CATLKGGDNSPLHF. CDR3 DNA sequence: TGTGCCACTCTAAAGGGGGGGGATAATTCACCCCTCCACTTT.

The chain is built from TRBV11-2 and TRBJ1-4, with a possible D match to TRBD1 (5 bases). Trimming removed 8 bases from V and 2 bases from J, with 12 bases in between. Germline CDR1 is SGHAT and CDR2 is FQNNGV. The CDR3 covers 14 residues. As DNA, the CDR3 is TGTGCCAGCCAAAGGGGCTATACTAATGAAAAACTGTTTTTT. Translating it yields CASQRGYTNEKLFF.

This clonotype was seen ten or more times. The chain is built from TRBV7-2 and TRBJ2-3; D gene ambiguous. V gave up 5 bases and J gave up 0 bases, with 9 bases separating them. From germline, CDR1 is SGHTA and CDR2 FQGNSA. The CDR3 is made up of 14 amino acids. For the CDR3, the DNA is TGTGCCAGCAGCACTTCGTCTAGCACAGATACGCAGTATTTT. It translates to CASSTSSSTDTQYF.

This clonotype has ten or more counts. The V gene is TRBV11-2, the J gene TRBJ2-5; 8 nucleotides match TRBD1. The CDR3 sequence is 14 residues long. The V gene end was trimmed by 5 bases and the J gene end by 2 bases; junction bases not matched to a gene: 4. Germline CDR1 is SGHAT and CDR2 is FQNNGV. For the CDR3, the DNA is TGTGCCAGCAGCCCTCGGACAGGGCAAGAGACCCAGTACTTC. The encoded protein is CASSPRTGQETQYF. Together with reference TRBV11-2 and TRBJ2-5, the CDR3 gives the full variable domain: EAGVAQSPRYKIIEKRQSVAFWCNPISGHATLYWYQQILGQGPKLLIQFQNNGVVDDSQLPKDRFSAERLKGVDSTLKIQPAKLEDSAVYLCASSPRTGQETQYFGPGTRLLVL.

This chain uses TRBV11-2 with TRBJ1-1; tentative D call: TRBD1 (5 bases). The germline V gene has CDR1 SGHAT and CDR2 FQNNGV. Trimming removed 5 bases at V and 4 bases at J, with 17 bases between. The CDR3 spans 15 residues. The CDR3 DNA follows: TGTGCCAGCAGCCCGAGGGGAGGGAGCGCCACTGAAGCTTTCTTT. Translated: CASSPRGGSATEAFF.

This rearrangement joins TRBV7-6 to TRBJ2-5; 8 bases fit TRBD1. V lost 2 bases to trimming and J lost 2 bases; unmatched junction nucleotides: 4. The CDR3 covers 15 residues. Germline V CDR1 and CDR2: SGHVS, FNYEAQ. The CDR3 nucleotides are TGTGCCAGCAGCTTAATGGGACAGGCTCAAGAGACCCAGTACTTC. Translating it yields CASSLMGQAQETQYF.

This clonotype appeared many times. The V call is TRBV27, the J call TRBJ2-3, with 8 bases identical to TRBD1. This CDR3 contains 14 residues. The V segment lost 3 bases and the J segment 1 base; nucleotides outside the gene matches: 0. Per germline, CDR1 MNHEY and CDR2 SMNVEV (reference sequence). The CDR3 nucleotides read TGTGCCAGCAGTTTGACAGGGGGCACAGATACGCAGTATTTT. This codes for CASSLTGGTDTQYF.

This clonotype has more than one count but fewer than ten. The V and J genes are TRBV10-1 and TRBJ2-2; D is unresolved. The CDR3 extends over 13 amino acids. Germline assignment: CDR1 WNHNN and CDR2 SYGVQD (reference sequence). With 9 bases removed from V and 5 bases from J, the gap between germline ends came to 13 bases. The CDR3 region has the DNA TGCGCCAGACTCACCGGCGCTACCGGGGAGCTGTTTTTT. Residues: CARLTGATGELFF.

This clonotype was observed at least ten times. A junction end diverges from the germline sequence, so it may reflect a read error. This rearrangement joins TRBV7-2 to TRBJ2-7; TRBD1 or TRBD2 may be the D gene (5 bases each). The germline CDR1 and CDR2 sequences are SGHTA and FQGNSA. The CDR3 sequence is 12 residues long. In nucleotides, the CDR3 is TGTGCCAGCAGCTTAGCGGGGGATAGGGTTCGGTTC. Protein sequence: CASSLAGDRVRF.

The chain combines TRBV4-1 with TRBJ2-7, with a possible D match to TRBD2 (6 bases). Germline V lookup: CDR1 MGHRA, CDR2 YSYEKL. The CDR3 sequence is 15 residues long. Trimming left V 0 bases short and J 2 bases short, with 11 bases between. CDR3 bases: TGCGCCAGCAGCCAAGAAGGCGGGAAAGCCTACGAGCAGTACTTC. Protein product: CASSQEGGKAYEQYF.

The chain couples TRBV10-3 to TRBJ2-5, with D maybe TRBD1 (7 bases). Germline CDR1 is ENHRY and CDR2 is SYGVKD. V lost 6 bases and J 2 bases, leaving 16 bases between the germline ends. This CDR3 spans 15 amino acids. CDR3 sequence: CAIRGWTGGQETQYF. The CDR3 DNA sequence: TGTGCCATCAGGGGTTGGACAGGAGGGCAAGAGACCCAGTACTTC.

This clonotype was detected ten times or more. The CDR3 DNA follows: TGTGCCAGCAGCTTGCAGGGACATAGCAATCAGCCCCAGCATTTT. Translating it yields CASSLQGHSNQPQHF. The chain carries TRBV5-4 and TRBJ1-5; D might be TRBD1 (6 bases). V shed 1 base and J shed 0 bases, with 8 bases lying between them. From germline, CDR1 is SGHNT and CDR2 YYREEE (reference sequence). This CDR3 has 15 residues.

The chain joins TRBV7-2 to TRBJ1-5; a possible D gene is TRBD1 (5 bases). CDR1 SGHTA and CDR2 FQGNSA come from the germline V gene. The V end lost 8 bases, the J end lost 2 bases, and 16 bases lay between the germline ends. This CDR3 region has 15 residues. CDR3 protein: CASLQPGGRNQPQHF. In DNA, the CDR3 is TGTGCCAGCTTACAACCCGGGGGTCGCAATCAGCCCCAGCATTTT.

This clonotype showed up just a few times. The chain employs TRBV15 and TRBJ2-5, with 9 bases that match TRBD1. The length of the CDR3 is 15 residues. Trimming took 5 bases from V and 4 from J; bases not matched to a gene: 8. The germline V gene has CDR1 LNHNV and CDR2 YYDKDF (reference sequence). The DNA of the CDR3 is TGTGCCACCAGCCGGATTCACAGGGGGCGAGAGACCCAGTACTTC. Translated: CATSRIHRGRETQYF.

Many counts were recorded for this clonotype. The chain links TRBV6-1 to TRBJ2-2, with 7 bases that match TRBD2. V was pared by 2 bases and J by 5 bases, with 5 bases of the junction left unmatched. From germline, CDR1 is MNHNS and CDR2 SASEGT. This CDR3 spans 15 amino acids. Here the CDR3 DNA reads TGTGCCAGCAGTGAAAGTCAGGGAGGGACCGGGGAGCTGTTTTTT. It specifies CASSESQGGTGELFF.

The V and J genes are TRBV11-2 and TRBJ2-2; D gene ambiguous. The V end was cut by 1 base, the J end by 8 bases, with 8 bases between. CDR3 size: 13 residues. CDR1 is SGHAT, CDR2 FQNNGV, per germline. The DNA for the CDR3 is TGTGCCAGCAGCTTAGTTGGACGTGGGGAGCTGTTTTTT. Translating gives CASSLVGRGELFF.

The J gene is TRBJ2-7, the V gene TRBV10-3; D is unresolved. V dropped 4 bases and J dropped 5 bases, with 12 bases sitting between them. This CDR3 has 13 amino acids. CDR1 ENHRY and CDR2 SYGVKD come from the germline V gene. CDR3: CAISGIGIDEQYF. In DNA form, the CDR3 reads TGTGCCATCAGTGGCATCGGAATAGACGAGCAGTACTTC.

This clonotype has ten or more counts. The chain links TRBV12-3 or TRBV12-4 to TRBJ2-7; 12 bases match TRBD1. The CDR3 has 15 residues. V lost 3 bases, J lost 6 bases, and 6 bases stayed unmatched. CDR3 region: CASSFGTGGFSEQYF. For the CDR3, the DNA is TGTGCCAGCAGTTTCGGGACAGGGGGCTTCTCCGAGCAGTACTTC.

This clonotype was seen many times. V and J are TRBV20-1 and TRBJ2-4, with TRBD2 matching 8 bases. Germline V CDR1 and CDR2: DFQATT, SNEGSKA (reference sequence). The trim removed 5 bases at V and 5 bases at J, leaving 5 bases unmatched. This CDR3 contains 13 residues. CDR3 loop: CSAPRGGENIQYF. The DNA for the CDR3 is TGCAGTGCTCCCCGGGGGGGGGAAAACATTCAGTACTTC.

Only a few counts were recorded for this clonotype. The chain recombines TRBV20-1 with TRBJ1-2, with TRBD1 as a possible D gene (6 bases). Trimming removed 5 bases from V and 8 bases from J, with 18 bases in between. The germline V gene has CDR1 DFQATT and CDR2 SNEGSKA (reference sequence). The CDR3 is 13 residues long. CDR3 nucleotides: TGCAGTGCTCCGAGCAGGGGAGGTTGGGGCTACACCTTC. It translates to CSAPSRGGWGYTF.